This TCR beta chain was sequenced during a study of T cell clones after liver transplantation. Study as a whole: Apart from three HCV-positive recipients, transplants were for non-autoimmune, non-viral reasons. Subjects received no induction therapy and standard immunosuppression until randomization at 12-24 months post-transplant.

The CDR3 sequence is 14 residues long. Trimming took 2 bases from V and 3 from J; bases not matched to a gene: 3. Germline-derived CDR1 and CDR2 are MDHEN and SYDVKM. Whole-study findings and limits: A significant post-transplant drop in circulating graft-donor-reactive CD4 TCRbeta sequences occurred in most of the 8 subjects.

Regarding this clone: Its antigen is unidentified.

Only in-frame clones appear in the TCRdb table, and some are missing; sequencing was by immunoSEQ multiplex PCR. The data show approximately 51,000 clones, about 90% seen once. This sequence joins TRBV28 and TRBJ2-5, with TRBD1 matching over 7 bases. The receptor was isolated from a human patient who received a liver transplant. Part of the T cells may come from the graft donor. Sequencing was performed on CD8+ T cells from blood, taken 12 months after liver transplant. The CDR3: CASSLGGTEETQYF. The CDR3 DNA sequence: TGTGCCAGCAGTTTAGGTGGGACAGAAGAGACCCAGTACTTC.